This T cell receptor beta chain was observed in a study of CD8 T cells in Susac syndrome. The V and J ends lost 0 bases and 0 bases, in that order; junction bases with no gene match: 9. The germline V gene encodes CDR1 DFQATT and CDR2 SNEGSKA (reference sequence). This CDR3 contains 19 residues. Roughly 0.45 to 1 ug RNA was reverse transcribed with random hexamers. TCR beta CDR3 was amplified by immunoSEQ covering 54 Vbeta and 13 Jbeta. One entry per CDR3 protein, called by TCRdb with MiXCR from the immunoSEQ multiplex PCR reads. The table lists about 120,000 distinct CDR3 sequences, about nine tenths of them singletons. High-throughput TCR beta sequencing covered peripheral CD8+ and CD4+ T cells. Controls matched for sex and age were healthy donors. TEMRA cells were enriched by FACS, while CD8+ and CD4+ T cells were obtained through a negative isolation that was performed magnetically.

The chain is built from TRBV20-1 and TRBJ2-6, with 9 nucleotides matching TRBD1. The receptor was isolated from a human donor in good health. The sequencing input was CD4+ T cells from PBMCs. This CDR3 reads CSARDLQGAASSGANVLTF. CDR3 bases: TGCAGTGCTAGAGATCTACAGGGGGCGGCAAGCTCTGGGGCCAACGTCCTGACTTTC.